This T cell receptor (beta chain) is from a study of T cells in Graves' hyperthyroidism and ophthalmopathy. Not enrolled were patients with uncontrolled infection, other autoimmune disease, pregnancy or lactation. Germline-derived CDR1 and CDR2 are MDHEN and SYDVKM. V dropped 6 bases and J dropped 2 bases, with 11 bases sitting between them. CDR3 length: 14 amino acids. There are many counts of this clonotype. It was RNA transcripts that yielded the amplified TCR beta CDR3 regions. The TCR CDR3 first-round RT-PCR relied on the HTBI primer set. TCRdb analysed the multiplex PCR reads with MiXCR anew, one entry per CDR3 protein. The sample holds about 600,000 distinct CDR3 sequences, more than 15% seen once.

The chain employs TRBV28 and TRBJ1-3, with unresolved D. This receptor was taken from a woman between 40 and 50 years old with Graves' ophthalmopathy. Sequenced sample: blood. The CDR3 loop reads CASRAPGAGNTIYF. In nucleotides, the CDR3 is TGTGCCAGCAGGGCCCCAGGCGCTGGAAACACCATATATTTT. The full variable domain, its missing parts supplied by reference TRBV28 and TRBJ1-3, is DVKVTQSSRYLVKRTGEKVFLECVQDMDHENMFWYRQDPGLGLRLIYFSYDVKMKEKGDIPEGYSVSREKKERFSLILESASTNQTSMYLCASRAPGAGNTIYFGEGSWLTVV.